A single sample is the source of the 20 T cell receptor beta chains below, sequenced in a study of control samples from healthy donors and cancer patients. Assay: immunoSEQ multiplex PCR; the TCRdb copy retains only in-frame clones and omits some. The table includes about 71,000 clones, approximately 89% detected once. The sample comprised PBMCs. Receptors originate from a man between 60 and 75 years old with lung cancer.

The chain employs TRBV21-1 and TRBJ2-1; the table's D call, TRBD2, was not checked against the DNA. TRBV21-1 is termed a pseudogene. The CDR3 is 16 amino acids. The CDR3 sequence is CASSKGGAGGDNEQFF. The CDR3 nucleotides are TGTGCCAGCAGCAAAGGGGGAGCGGGGGGGGACAATGAGCAGTTCTTC.

The V gene is TRBV12-3 or TRBV12-4, the J gene TRBJ1-1; D is unclear. Trimming removed 7 bases at V and 4 bases at J, with 13 bases between. The CDR3 extends over 13 amino acids. CDR3 coding DNA: TGTGCCAGCACCCCTAGGGTCGGCACTGAAGCTTTCTTT. This translates into CASTPRVGTEAFF.

The chain carries TRBV11-1 and TRBJ1-1; D unresolved. With 2 bases removed from V and 5 bases from J, the gap between germline ends came to 9 bases. This CDR3 is built from 13 residues. Germline CDR1 reads SGHAT; CDR2 reads FQDESV (reference sequence). The CDR3 spells CASSLSTQTEAFF. The CDR3 DNA reads TGTGCCAGCAGCTTATCGACTCAGACTGAAGCTTTCTTT.

V is TRBV5-6 and J is TRBJ2-7; tentatively, D is TRBD1 or TRBD2 (5 bases each). Germline-derived CDR1 and CDR2 are SGHDT and YYEEEE. There are 14 residues in the CDR3. DNA of the CDR3: TGTGCCAGCAGTTTGGGGGAGAGCTCCTACGAGCAGTACGTC. Its protein product is CASSLGESSYEQYV.

The table lists this clone with a few counts. V and J are TRBV9 and TRBJ1-3; D uncertain. Trimming removed 0 bases from V and 0 bases from J, with 4 bases in between. Germline V gives CDR1 SGDLS, CDR2 YYNGEE. CDR3 size: 14 residues. The CDR3 loop is CASSVDFSGNTIYF. The DNA of the CDR3 is TGTGCCAGCAGCGTAGACTTCTCTGGAAACACCATATATTTT.

The V call is TRBV30, the J call TRBJ2-2; 10 bases map to TRBD1. V trimming: 2 bases; J trimming: 6 bases; junction bases outside the gene matches: 6. Germline CDR1 and CDR2: GTSNPN and SVGIG (reference sequence). This CDR3 contains 15 residues. The CDR3, as DNA: TGTGCCTGGAGTAAGGGACAGGGGATGGCCGGGGAGCTGTTTTTT. Its protein is CAWSKGQGMAGELFF.

The rearrangement links TRBV11-2 to TRBJ2-1; no reliable D call. V lost 3 bases to trimming and J lost 1 base, with 4 bases between them. Looked up from germline, CDR1 is SGHAT and CDR2 is FQNNGV. This CDR3 is 13 amino acids long. The CDR3 nucleotides are TGTGCCAGCAGCTTCGGGTCCTACAATGAGCAGTTCTTC. Translation gives CASSFGSYNEQFF.

V gene TRBV7-3 combines with J gene TRBJ2-5, with D perhaps being TRBD1 or TRBD2 (5 bases each). The germline CDR1 and CDR2 sequences are SGHTA and FQGTGA. The CDR3 spans 13 residues. Trimming pared 4 bases from V and 3 bases from J, leaving 9 bases between. The CDR3 coding sequence is TGTGCCAGCAGCTCGGGGACGGAAGAGACCCAGTACTTC. Translating it yields CASSSGTEETQYF. Using reference TRBV7-3 and TRBJ2-5 for the parts outside the CDR3, the full variable domain is GAGVSQTPSNKVTEKGKYVELRCDPISGHTALYWYRQSLGQGPEFLIYFQGTGAADDSGLPNDRFFAVRPEGSVSTLKIQRTERGDSAVYLCASSSGTEETQYFGPGTRLLVL.

The chain employs TRBV10-2 and TRBJ2-7, with D hard to call. V was pared by 9 bases and J by 3 bases, with 9 bases between. This CDR3 is 11 amino acids long. The germline V gene encodes CDR1 WSHSY and CDR2 SAAADI. CDR3 amino acids: CASQRHYEQYF. In DNA form, the CDR3 reads TGCGCCAGTCAGAGACACTACGAGCAGTACTTC.

The chain combines TRBV27 with TRBJ1-3, with a weak D call TRBD1 (6 bases). Germline V gives CDR1 MNHEY, CDR2 SMNVEV (reference sequence). Trimming cost V 5 bases and J 0 bases, with 17 bases left between them. The CDR3 has 17 residues. The CDR3 loop is CASSPTKGGFSGNTIYF. The CDR3 DNA sequence: TGTGCCAGCAGTCCAACTAAAGGGGGGTTCTCTGGAAACACCATATATTTT.

This rearrangement joins TRBV7-2 to TRBJ1-4; no firm D call. Trimming took 1 base from V and 8 from J, leaving 14 bases between them. This CDR3 contains 15 residues. The V gene's germline CDR1 is SGHTA and CDR2 FQGNSA. The CDR3 loop reads CASSLDGSRIEKLFF. CDR3 DNA sequence: TGTGCCAGCAGCTTAGACGGCAGCAGGATCGAAAAACTGTTTTTT.

CDR3 DNA sequence: TGTGCCAGCATCAAAGATAAGGCGGGACTTCGTAGCAATCAGCCCCAGCATTTT. Its protein is CASIKDKAGLRSNQPQHF. V and J are TRBV2 and TRBJ1-5; a weak D match, TRBD1 (5 bases). V lost 7 bases and J lost 0, with 22 bases in between. The germline gives CDR1 SNHLY, CDR2 FYNNEI. The CDR3 has 18 residues.

For the CDR3, the DNA is TGTGCCAGCAGGAATACCTTTGACAGATCCCCCTTCTACGAGCAGTACTTC. Amino acids: CASRNTFDRSPFYEQYF. The rearrangement uses TRBV7-7 and TRBJ2-7, with D possibly TRBD1 on 5 matching bases. The CDR3 sequence is 17 residues long. The germline V gene encodes CDR1 SSHAT and CDR2 FNYEAQ (reference sequence). V gave up 6 bases and J gave up 3 bases, with 24 bases separating them.

The gene calls are TRBV2 and TRBJ2-3, with D hard to call. Germline V gene sequence: CDR1 SNHLY, CDR2 FYNNEI. The V and J ends lost 8 bases and 0 bases respectively, with 12 bases between them. The CDR3 is 14 amino acids. The CDR3 DNA reads TGTGCCAGCCTAACAAGGGTTAGCACAGATACGCAGTATTTT. This sequence encodes CASLTRVSTDTQYF.

The table lists this clone with many counts. The chain joins TRBV13 to TRBJ1-1, with D possibly being TRBD1 (5 bases). The CDR3 is 14 residues long. V lost 5 bases and J 5 bases, leaving 15 bases between the germline ends. CDR1 and CDR2 (germline): PRHDT, FYEKMQ (reference sequence). The CDR3 loop is CASSLGEGVTEAFF. The DNA for the CDR3 is TGTGCCAGCAGCCTGGGGGAAGGGGTGACTGAAGCTTTCTTT.

The chain's CDR3 is CASSQEGGTNYGYTF. CDR3 in DNA: TGCGCCAGCAGCCAAGAAGGGGGGACTAACTATGGCTACACCTTC. The chain joins TRBV4-1 to TRBJ1-2; tentatively, D is TRBD1 (6 bases). Trimming took 0 bases from V and 0 from J, leaving 8 bases between them. The V gene's germline CDR1 is MGHRA and CDR2 YSYEKL. CDR3 length: 15 residues.

The chain has TRBV4-1 and TRBJ2-1; 7 bases match TRBD2. V lost 0 bases and J lost 4; bases outside the gene matches: 12. The V gene's germline CDR1 is MGHRA and CDR2 YSYEKL. The CDR3 spans 18 residues. The CDR3 region is CASSQDYPSGDPYNEQFF. CDR3 nucleotides: TGCGCCAGCAGCCAAGATTACCCTAGCGGTGATCCATACAATGAGCAGTTCTTC.

This rearrangement joins TRBV5-1 to TRBJ2-3, with 8 positions matching TRBD1. CDR1 SGHRS and CDR2 YFSETQ come from the germline V gene. V shed 3 bases and J 3 bases; nucleotides not matched to a gene: 6. CDR3 length equals 15 residues. This CDR3 reads CASSSGQGATDTQYF. Here the CDR3 DNA reads TGCGCCAGCAGCTCCGGACAGGGAGCAACAGATACGCAGTATTTT.

The CDR3 protein is CASSQGGGSYNEQFF. The CDR3 region has the DNA TGTGCCAGCAGCCAAGGGGGGGGTTCCTACAATGAGCAGTTCTTC. The chain links TRBV5-4 to TRBJ2-1; a weak D match, TRBD2 (7 bases). Trimming removed 4 bases at V and 1 base at J, with 12 bases between. The CDR3 covers 15 residues. The germline V gene encodes CDR1 SGHNT and CDR2 YYREEE (reference sequence).

Worth noting for this clone: The junction and the germline gene differ at one end; a read error may be behind it. The rearrangement uses TRBV24-1 and TRBJ2-5; 9 bases map to TRBD2. Germline V gives CDR1 KGHDR, CDR2 SFDVKD. The CDR3 loop spans 15 amino acids. Here the CDR3 DNA reads TGTCCCACCAGTGACCGCGGGGGGGCGGGGGAGACCCAGTACTTC. This gives the protein CPTSDRGGAGETQYF.